The 17 T cell receptor beta chains in this list originate from one sample, sequenced in a study of blood T cell repertoires in COVID-19. Method: immunoSEQ multiplex PCR; TCRdb's copy keeps in-frame clones and lacks some. The data hold approximately 85,000 clones, with over 75% observed a single time. Specimen: peripheral blood. These receptors were taken from a human donor in a cohort sampled during active COVID-19.

V gene TRBV7-2 combines with J gene TRBJ2-7; D is possibly TRBD2 (5 bases). V shed 5 bases and J shed 3 bases, with 20 bases lying between them. The CDR3 sequence is 16 residues long. CDR1 is SGHTA, CDR2 FQGNSA, per germline. The CDR3 coding sequence is TGTGCCAGCAGCCCCGCTCTCATTAGACGGGGCTACGAGCAGTACTTC. It translates to CASSPALIRRGYEQYF. Using reference TRBV7-2 and TRBJ2-7 for the parts outside the CDR3, the full variable domain is GAGVSQSPSNKVTEKGKDVELRCDPISGHTALYWYRQSLGQGLEFLIYFQGNSAPDKSGLPSDRFSAERTGGSVSTLTIQRTQQEDSAVYLCASSPALIRRGYEQYFGPGTRLTVT.

V gene TRBV7-2 combines with J gene TRBJ2-1; tentative D call: TRBD2 (7 bases). Germline values: CDR1 SGHTA, CDR2 FQGNSA. Trimming stripped 1 base from V and 5 bases from J, with 15 bases between. There are 16 residues in the CDR3. The CDR3 region is CASSLVGGLINNEQFF. CDR3 sequence (DNA): TGTGCCAGCAGCTTAGTAGGGGGACTAATCAACAATGAGCAGTTCTTC.

This rearrangement joins TRBV6-5 to TRBJ2-7, with 8 nucleotides matching TRBD1. This CDR3 is built from 15 residues. The ends lost 4 bases at V and 0 bases at J; junction bases unmatched: 5. Germline CDR1 reads MNHEY; CDR2 reads SVGAGI. The chain's CDR3 is CASSSDRATSYEQYF. DNA of the CDR3: TGTGCCAGCAGTTCGGACAGGGCTACCTCCTACGAGCAGTACTTC.

The chain employs TRBV7-3 and TRBJ1-3; 10 bases align to TRBD1. V lost 5 bases to trimming and J lost 8 bases; unmatched junction nucleotides: 6. In germline, CDR1 is SGHTA, CDR2 FQGTGA. The CDR3 length is 14 residues. The CDR3 protein is CASSPTGGKDTIYF. The CDR3 DNA is TGTGCCAGCAGCCCGACAGGGGGCAAGGACACCATATATTTT.

The chain joins TRBV7-6 to TRBJ1-5, with D uncertain. The CDR3 is made up of 14 amino acids. CDR1 and CDR2 from the germline V gene are SGHVS and FNYEAQ. The V end was cut by 2 bases, the J end by 9 bases, with 14 bases between. The CDR3 here is CASSLSGARGPQHF. CDR3 DNA: TGTGCCAGCAGCTTATCGGGTGCCCGGGGGCCCCAGCATTTT.

The chain combines TRBV7-2 with TRBJ2-7; D is possibly TRBD1 (5 bases). Trimming shortened V by 1 base and J by 2 bases, and 9 bases separated the two germline ends. The CDR3 length is 14 residues. Germline CDR1 is SGHTA and CDR2 is FQGNSA. CDR3 loop: CASSLVGVPYEQYF. CDR3 coding DNA: TGTGCCAGCAGCTTAGTAGGGGTCCCCTACGAGCAGTACTTC. Using reference TRBV7-2 and TRBJ2-7 for the parts outside the CDR3, the full variable domain is GAGVSQSPSNKVTEKGKDVELRCDPISGHTALYWYRQSLGQGLEFLIYFQGNSAPDKSGLPSDRFSAERTGGSVSTLTIQRTQQEDSAVYLCASSLVGVPYEQYFGPGTRLTVT.

This chain links TRBV4-2 with TRBJ2-7; possibly TRBD1 for D (6 bases). The V gene lost 0 bases and the J gene lost 0 bases, with 9 bases spanning the gap. Germline assignment: CDR1 LGHNA and CDR2 YNFKEQ. This CDR3 has 15 residues. This CDR3 reads CASSQDVDSSYEQYF. For the CDR3, the DNA is TGTGCCAGCAGCCAAGATGTGGACAGCTCCTACGAGCAGTACTTC.

The chain couples TRBV7-9 to TRBJ2-3; the D is unclear. Trimming pared 2 bases from V and 0 bases from J, leaving 9 bases between. The CDR3 is made up of 15 amino acids. CDR1 is SEHNR, CDR2 FQNEAQ, per germline (reference sequence). CDR3 amino acids: CASSLTLTSTDTQYF. Here the CDR3 DNA reads TGTGCCAGCAGCTTAACGCTCACTAGCACAGATACGCAGTATTTT.

CDR3 loop: CASSLAVYNSPLHF. The CDR3 DNA sequence: TGTGCCAGCAGCTTAGCCGTATATAATTCACCCCTCCACTTT. This sequence joins TRBV7-2 and TRBJ1-6; D not certain. CDR1 SGHTA and CDR2 FQGNSA come from the germline V gene. Trimming shortened V by 0 bases and J by 4 bases, and 4 bases separated the two germline ends. CDR3 size: 14 residues.

This chain connects TRBV5-1 to TRBJ2-7; the D is unclear. Deletions cut 4 bases from V and 3 bases from J, with 8 bases between. The CDR3 runs to 12 residues. Looked up from germline, CDR1 is SGHRS and CDR2 is YFSETQ. The CDR3 coding sequence is TGCGCCAGCAGCCCTGACTTCTACGAGCAGTACTTC. Protein product: CASSPDFYEQYF.

The chain carries TRBV7-8 and TRBJ1-1; D call uncertain. Looked up from germline, CDR1 is SGHVS and CDR2 is FQNEAQ. This CDR3 contains 12 residues. V was shortened by 1 base and J by 4 bases, with 4 bases between the two germline ends. In DNA, the CDR3 is TGTGCCAGCAGCTTAGTCCGCACTGAAGCTTTCTTT. The encoded protein is CASSLVRTEAFF.

This chain links TRBV30 with TRBJ2-1; D might be TRBD1 (6 bases). The CDR3 loop spans 14 amino acids. Between the trimmed V and J ends, which lost 1 base and 5 bases, there was a span of 12 bases. CDR1 is GTSNPN, CDR2 SVGIG, per germline (reference sequence). The CDR3 loop is CAWSEIGQNNEQFF. The CDR3 DNA sequence: TGTGCCTGGAGTGAAATTGGACAGAACAATGAGCAGTTCTTC.

The chain's CDR3 is CASSLGGQGDTQYF. The CDR3 DNA sequence: TGTGCCAGCAGCTTAGGTGGGCAGGGAGATACGCAGTATTTT. The chain employs TRBV7-3 and TRBJ2-3, with a tentative D call TRBD1 (5 bases). Trimming left V 2 bases short and J 5 bases short, with 11 bases between. Per the germline V gene, CDR1 is SGHTA and CDR2 is FQGTGA. This CDR3 comprises 14 residues.

J is TRBJ1-1 and V is TRBV5-1; the match to TRBD1 covers 10 bases. Germline V gene data show CDR1 as SGHRS and CDR2 as YFSETQ. This CDR3 is built from 14 residues. V lost 6 bases to trimming and J lost 4 bases; unmatched junction nucleotides: 6. DNA for the CDR3: TGCGCCAGCACAGGACAGGGGGTCGGCACTGAAGCTTTCTTT. Residues: CASTGQGVGTEAFF. Complete variable domain (other parts from reference TRBV5-1 and TRBJ1-1): KAGVTQTPRYLIKTRGQQVTLSCSPISGHRSVSWYQQTPGQGLQFLFEYFSETQRNKGNFPGRFSGRQFSNSRSEMNVSTLELGDSALYLCASTGQGVGTEAFFGQGTRLTVV.

J is TRBJ2-7 and V is TRBV4-1; weak D call: TRBD1 (6 bases). Trimming cost V 4 bases and J 7 bases, with 14 bases left between them. The CDR3 is 13 residues long. From germline, CDR1 is MGHRA and CDR2 YSYEKL. The CDR3 coding sequence is TGCGCCAGCAGCCTCGAAACAGGGTTAGAGCAGTACTTC. This sequence encodes CASSLETGLEQYF.

This chain joins TRBV5-5 and TRBJ2-5; no clear D. Germline lookup yields CDR1 SGHKS and CDR2 YYEKEE (reference sequence). This CDR3 contains 13 residues. Trimming shortened V by 1 base and J by 1 base, and 5 bases separated the two germline ends. CDR3: CASSLSSQETQYF. DNA for the CDR3: TGTGCCAGCAGCTTGTCCAGCCAAGAGACCCAGTACTTC.

V and J are TRBV11-1 and TRBJ1-3; D ambiguous. This CDR3 is 16 amino acids long. With 2 bases removed from V and 0 bases from J, the gap between germline ends came to 11 bases. Germline lookup yields CDR1 SGHAT and CDR2 FQDESV (reference sequence). The CDR3 DNA follows: TGTGCCAGCAGCTTATGGGCCCCGGCCTCTGGAAACACCATATATTTT. Encoded protein: CASSLWAPASGNTIYF.